This TCR beta chain was captured by sequencing in a study of CD8+ T cells in alopecia areata. The sequencing template was cDNA reverse transcribed from extracted RNA. Repertoires were generated with immunoSEQ multiplex PCR, while TCRdb's copy carries only in-frame clones and drops some. Of approximately 140,000 clones in the sample, roughly 82% were seen once. Noted treatment: oral pan-JAK inhibitor, 5-10 mg twice daily. The investigators collected lesional scalp punch biopsies and peripheral blood from alopecia areata patients. Trimming at V came to 5 bases and at J to 2 bases, leaving 6 bases not matched to a gene. The germline V gene has CDR1 SEHNR and CDR2 FQNEAQ (reference sequence). CDR3 length: 16 amino acids. On this clone itself: What it binds is unknown.

The study's findings and limits: Clonality exceeded that of normal scalp in lesional scalp, most notably in alopecia totalis/universalis. Patients showed less clear TCR sequence sharing than mice, possibly partly because of HLA diversity. In scalp and blood, many expanded lesional clones persisted during tofacitinib.

The TCR originated in a human donor with alopecia areata. The chain is built from TRBV7-9 and TRBJ2-3; 11 positions match TRBD2. The sample in question was CD8+ T cells sorted from blood, obtained at week 4, from a patient treated with tofacitinib. CDR3 residues: CASSPQGLADTDTQYF. In DNA, the CDR3 is TGTGCCAGCAGCCCACAGGGACTAGCGGACACAGATACGCAGTATTTT.